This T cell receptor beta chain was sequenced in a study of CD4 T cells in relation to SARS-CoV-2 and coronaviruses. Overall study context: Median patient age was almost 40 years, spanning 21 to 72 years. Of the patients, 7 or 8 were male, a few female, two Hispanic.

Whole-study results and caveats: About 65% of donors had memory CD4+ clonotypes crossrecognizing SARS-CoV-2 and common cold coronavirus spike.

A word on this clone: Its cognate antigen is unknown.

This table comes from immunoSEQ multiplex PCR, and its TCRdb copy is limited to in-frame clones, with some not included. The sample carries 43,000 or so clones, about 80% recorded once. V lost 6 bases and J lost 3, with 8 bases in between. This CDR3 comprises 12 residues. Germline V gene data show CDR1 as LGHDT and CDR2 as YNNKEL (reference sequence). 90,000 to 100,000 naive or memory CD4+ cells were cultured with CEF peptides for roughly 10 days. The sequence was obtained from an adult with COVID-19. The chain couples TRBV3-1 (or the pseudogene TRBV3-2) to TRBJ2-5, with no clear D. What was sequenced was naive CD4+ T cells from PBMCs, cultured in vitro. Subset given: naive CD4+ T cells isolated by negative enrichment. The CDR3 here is CASSRAEETQYF. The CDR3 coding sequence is TGTGCCAGCAGTCGGGCAGAAGAGACCCAGTACTTC.